Following are 7 T cell receptor beta chains from one sample sequenced in a study of CD8 T cells in Susac syndrome (dated by TCRdb to about 2019). Libraries were prepared through the immunoSEQ multiplex PCR assay. RNA was extracted using the RNeasy kit, and roughly 0.5 to 1 microgram was reverse transcribed with random hexamers. TCRdb redid the processing of the public reads, applying fastp at Q25 and MiXCR, and retained in-frame beta chains. Every CDR3 protein is listed once, alongside the most common genes and DNA of its rows. Within this sample are over 130,000 distinct CDR3 sequences, with about 95% of them counted one time only. The ten largest make up 0.11% of the sample. Sample: CD4+ T cells from PBMCs. These receptors originate from a human donor with multiple sclerosis.

The CDR3 reads CVSKRWNEQFF. CDR3 DNA sequence: TGTGTCTCTAAGCGGTGGAATGAGCAGTTCTTC. J is TRBJ2-1 and V is TRBV2; maybe TRBD2 (5 bases). Germline V CDR1 and CDR2: SNHLY, FYNNEI. The CDR3 is 11 residues long.

V is TRBV13 and J is TRBJ2-1; D gene ambiguous. Deletions cut 3 bases from V and 8 bases from J, with 23 bases between. The germline V gene encodes CDR1 PRHDT and CDR2 FYEKMQ (reference sequence). This CDR3 comprises 17 residues. The CDR3 nucleotides read TGTGCCAGCAGCTTCCTAGTAGGGATCGGCAGCATGCATGAGCAGTTCTTC. It is translated as CASSFLVGIGSMHEQFF.

The rearrangement joins TRBV2 to TRBJ2-7, with D unresolved. From germline, CDR1 is SNHLY and CDR2 FYNNEI. This CDR3 region has 13 residues. V lost 4 bases and J 2 bases, leaving 9 bases between the germline ends. The CDR3 DNA reads TGTGCCAGCAGTGGAGACGGAACCTACGAGCAGTACTTC. Protein product: CASSGDGTYEQYF.

This chain joins TRBV5-1 and TRBJ1-2, with a tentative D call TRBD1 (5 bases). V lost 0 bases to trimming and J lost 7 bases, with 13 bases between them. There are 14 residues in the CDR3. CDR1 SGHRS and CDR2 YFSETQ come from the germline V gene. The CDR3 loop is CASSLAGGSIGYTF. For the CDR3, the DNA is TGCGCCAGCAGCTTGGCCGGGGGGTCTATTGGCTACACCTTC.

The CDR3 here is CAWRPRGNYGYTF. CDR3 nucleotides: TGTGCCTGGAGGCCGCGGGGTAACTATGGCTACACCTTC. The chain joins TRBV30 to TRBJ1-2; D is undetermined. Germline assignment: CDR1 GTSNPN and CDR2 SVGIG (reference sequence). V lost 3 bases to trimming and J lost 1 base, with 9 bases between them. The CDR3 has 13 amino acids.

The rearrangement joins TRBV20-1 to TRBJ2-7, with TRBD1 as a possible D gene (6 bases). V lost 6 bases and J 5 bases, leaving 20 bases between the germline ends. There are 14 residues in the CDR3. CDR1 and CDR2 from the germline V gene are DFQATT and SNEGSKA (reference sequence). CDR3 protein: CSAPTGRVPNEQYF. CDR3 sequence (DNA): TGCAGTGCACCCACAGGGCGGGTCCCCAACGAGCAGTACTTC.

The rearrangement uses TRBV12-3 or TRBV12-4 and TRBJ1-3; D is unclear. The CDR3 covers 16 residues. The ends were cut back, 5 bases at V and 4 bases at J, with 18 bases in the middle. CDR3 DNA sequence: TGTGCCAGCAGTCGATTAGGCCTGGCGTACGGAAACACCATATATTTT. It codes for CASSRLGLAYGNTIYF.